The clone carrying this T cell receptor (beta chain) showed up just a few times. What it binds is not known. This entry belongs to a study of T cell repertoires in cytomegalovirus infection. Study background: Recently identified HLA-C-restricted CMV epitopes were among the peptides used. Indications came from public TCR beta signatures; they pointed to CMV infection and to a matching HLA type. General study findings and limits: Predominance within the ex vivo response was attributable to HLA-C-restricted CMV-specific TCR beta clonotypes.

TCRdb re-called the reads with MiXCR, one entry per CDR3 protein. This sample carries some 320,000 distinct CDR3 sequences, around 29% of them seen once, and the ten largest clones take about 20%. The clonotype comes from a human donor in good health (CMV status not recorded). Some clones in this sample may be carry-over from other donors' samples. The sequencing used cultured PBMCs, collected from culture after CMV antigen stimulation.

The CDR3 sequence: CASSEGLGYNEQFF. The CDR3 DNA sequence: TGTGCCAGCAGTGAGGGACTAGGCTACAATGAGCAGTTCTTC. The chain joins TRBV6-6 to TRBJ2-1; 8 bases map to TRBD2. Per germline, CDR1 MNHNY and CDR2 SVGAGI (reference sequence). V shed 5 bases, J shed 3 bases, and the junction held 3 bases outside the gene matches. The CDR3 extends over 14 amino acids.